This T cell receptor beta chain was sequenced in a study of blood T cell repertoires in COVID-19. Study background: From the United States, Italy and Spain came samples of acute and convalescent COVID-19. In each case, the material was cDNA or gDNA derived from T cells, B-cell-depleted T cells, or PBMCs.

Germline values: CDR1 MNHEY, CDR2 SVGEGT. This CDR3 is 13 amino acids long. Trimming removed 2 bases at V and 12 bases at J, with 13 bases between. This clone was counted at least ten times. The table came from immunoSEQ multiplex PCR; TCRdb's copy has only in-frame clones and leaves some out. The sample shows some 150,000 clones, approximately 87% of them seen only once. Sequenced sample: peripheral blood. The sequence was obtained from a woman aged 40 to 55 with acute or convalescent COVID-19. V gene TRBV6-2 or TRBV6-3 combines with J gene TRBJ2-2; D is unresolved. The CDR3 spells CASSYQEEGKLFF. Written as DNA, the CDR3 is TGTGCCAGCAGTTACCAGGAAGAAGGAAAGCTGTTTTTT.